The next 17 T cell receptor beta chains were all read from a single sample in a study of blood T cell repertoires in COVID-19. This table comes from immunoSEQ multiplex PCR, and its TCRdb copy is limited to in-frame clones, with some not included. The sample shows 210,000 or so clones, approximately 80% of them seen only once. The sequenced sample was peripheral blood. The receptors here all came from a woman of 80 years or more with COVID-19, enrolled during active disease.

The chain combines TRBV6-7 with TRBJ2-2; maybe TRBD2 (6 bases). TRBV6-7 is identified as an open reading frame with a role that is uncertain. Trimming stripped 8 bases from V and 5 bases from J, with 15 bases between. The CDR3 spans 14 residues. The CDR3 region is CASVLWGETGELFF. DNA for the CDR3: TGTGCCAGCGTCCTTTGGGGGGAAACCGGGGAGCTGTTTTTT.

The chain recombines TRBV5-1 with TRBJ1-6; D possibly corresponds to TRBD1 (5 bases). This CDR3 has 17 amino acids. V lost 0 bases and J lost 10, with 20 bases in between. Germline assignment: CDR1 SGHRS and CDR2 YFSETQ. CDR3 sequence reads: CASSLGPRDLSGSPLHF. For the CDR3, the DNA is TGCGCCAGCAGCTTGGGCCCCCGGGACTTATCTGGGTCACCCCTCCACTTT. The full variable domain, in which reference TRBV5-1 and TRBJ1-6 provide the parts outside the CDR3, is KAGVTQTPRYLIKTRGQQVTLSCSPISGHRSVSWYQQTPGQGLQFLFEYFSETQRNKGNFPGRFSGRQFSNSRSEMNVSTLELGDSALYLCASSLGPRDLSGSPLHFGNGTRLTVT.

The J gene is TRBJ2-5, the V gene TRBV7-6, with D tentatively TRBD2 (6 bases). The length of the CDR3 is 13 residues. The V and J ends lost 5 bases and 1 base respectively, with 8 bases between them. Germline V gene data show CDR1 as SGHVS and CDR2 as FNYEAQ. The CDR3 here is CASSTGLQETQYF. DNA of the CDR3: TGTGCCAGCAGCACGGGACTCCAAGAGACCCAGTACTTC.

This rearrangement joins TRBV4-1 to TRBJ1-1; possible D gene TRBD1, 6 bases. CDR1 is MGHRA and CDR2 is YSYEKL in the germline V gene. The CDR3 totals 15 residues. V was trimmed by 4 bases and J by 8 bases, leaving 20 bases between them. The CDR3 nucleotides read TGCGCCAGCAGCCGCGGGGGCGGGGGGCAAGGAGAAGCTTTCTTT. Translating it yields CASSRGGGGQGEAFF.

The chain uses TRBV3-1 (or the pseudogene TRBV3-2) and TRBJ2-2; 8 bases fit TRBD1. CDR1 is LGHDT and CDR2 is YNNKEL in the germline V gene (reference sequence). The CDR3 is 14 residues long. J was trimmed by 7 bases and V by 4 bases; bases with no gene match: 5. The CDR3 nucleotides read TGTGCCAGCAGCCCGGGACAGGTGATCGGGGAGCTGTTTTTT. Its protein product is CASSPGQVIGELFF.

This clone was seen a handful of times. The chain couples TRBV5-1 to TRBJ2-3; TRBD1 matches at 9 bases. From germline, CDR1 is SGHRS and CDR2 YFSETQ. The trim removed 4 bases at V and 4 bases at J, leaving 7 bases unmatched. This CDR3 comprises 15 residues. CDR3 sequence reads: CASSRAGQGPDTQYF. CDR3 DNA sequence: TGCGCCAGCAGCCGGGCGGGACAGGGACCAGATACGCAGTATTTT. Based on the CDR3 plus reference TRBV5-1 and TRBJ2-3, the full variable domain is KAGVTQTPRYLIKTRGQQVTLSCSPISGHRSVSWYQQTPGQGLQFLFEYFSETQRNKGNFPGRFSGRQFSNSRSEMNVSTLELGDSALYLCASSRAGQGPDTQYFGPGTRLTVL.

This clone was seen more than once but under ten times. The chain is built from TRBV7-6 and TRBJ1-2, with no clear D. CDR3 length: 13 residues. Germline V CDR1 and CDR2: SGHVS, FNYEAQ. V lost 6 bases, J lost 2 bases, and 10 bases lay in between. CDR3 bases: TGTGCCAGCAGTAGCGGACGGAACTATGGCTACACCTTC. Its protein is CASSSGRNYGYTF.

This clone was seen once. CDR3: CASSLREASEQYF. Here the CDR3 DNA reads TGTGCCAGCAGTTTGAGGGAAGCTTCCGAGCAGTACTTC. The chain has TRBV13 and TRBJ2-7; perhaps TRBD2 as D (5 bases). Germline V gene lookup returns CDR1 PRHDT and CDR2 FYEKMQ (reference sequence). V lost 6 bases and J lost 6, with 15 bases in between. CDR3 length equals 13 residues.

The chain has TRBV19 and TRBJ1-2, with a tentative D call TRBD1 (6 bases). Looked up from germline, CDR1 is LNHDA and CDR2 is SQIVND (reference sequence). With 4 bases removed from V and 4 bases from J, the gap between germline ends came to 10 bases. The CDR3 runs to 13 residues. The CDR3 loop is CASSRGGRYGYTF. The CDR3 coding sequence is TGTGCCAGTAGTAGGGGGGGCCGCTATGGCTACACCTTC.

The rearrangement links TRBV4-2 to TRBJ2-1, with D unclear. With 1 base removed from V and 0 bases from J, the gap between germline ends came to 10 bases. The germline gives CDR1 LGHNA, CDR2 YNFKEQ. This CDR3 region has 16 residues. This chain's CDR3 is CASSQGLIRSYNEQFF. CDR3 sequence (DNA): TGTGCCAGCAGCCAAGGTCTAATTCGCTCCTACAATGAGCAGTTCTTC.

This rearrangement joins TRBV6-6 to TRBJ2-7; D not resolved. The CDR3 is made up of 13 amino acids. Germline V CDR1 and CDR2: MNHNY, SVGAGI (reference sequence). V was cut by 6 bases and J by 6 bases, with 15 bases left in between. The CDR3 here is CASSPYEAAEQYF. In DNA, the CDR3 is TGTGCCAGCAGCCCCTATGAGGCAGCCGAGCAGTACTTC.

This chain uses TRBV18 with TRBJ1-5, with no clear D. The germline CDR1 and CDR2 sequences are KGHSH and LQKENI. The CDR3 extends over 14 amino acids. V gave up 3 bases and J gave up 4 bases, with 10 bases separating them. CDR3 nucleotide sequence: TGTGCCAGCTCACCTCGAGTACAGAATCAGCCCCAGCATTTT. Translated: CASSPRVQNQPQHF. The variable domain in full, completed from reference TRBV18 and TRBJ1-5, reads NAGVMQNPRHLVRRRGQEARLRCSPMKGHSHVYWYRQLPEEGLKFMVYLQKENIIDESGMPKERFSAEFPKEGPSILRIQQVVRGDSAAYFCASSPRVQNQPQHFGDGTRLSIL.

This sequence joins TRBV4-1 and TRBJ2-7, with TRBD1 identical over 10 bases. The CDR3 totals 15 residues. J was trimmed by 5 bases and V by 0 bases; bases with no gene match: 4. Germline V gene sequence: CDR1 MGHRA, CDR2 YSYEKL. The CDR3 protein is CASSQEGQGLDEQYF. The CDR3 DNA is TGCGCCAGCAGCCAAGAGGGACAGGGGTTAGACGAGCAGTACTTC.

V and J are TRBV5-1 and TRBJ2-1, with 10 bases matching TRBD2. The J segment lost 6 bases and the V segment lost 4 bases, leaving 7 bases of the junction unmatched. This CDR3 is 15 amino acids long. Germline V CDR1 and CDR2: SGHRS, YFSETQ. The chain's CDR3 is CASSTGTSVVNEQFF. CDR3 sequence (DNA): TGCGCCAGCAGCACCGGGACTAGCGTGGTCAATGAGCAGTTCTTC.

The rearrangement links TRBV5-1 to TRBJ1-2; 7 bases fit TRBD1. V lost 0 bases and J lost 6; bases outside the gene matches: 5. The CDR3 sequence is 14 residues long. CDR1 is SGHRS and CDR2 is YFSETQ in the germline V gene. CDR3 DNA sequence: TGCGCCAGCAGCTTGGACAGGGGAGTAAATGGCTACACCTTC. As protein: CASSLDRGVNGYTF.

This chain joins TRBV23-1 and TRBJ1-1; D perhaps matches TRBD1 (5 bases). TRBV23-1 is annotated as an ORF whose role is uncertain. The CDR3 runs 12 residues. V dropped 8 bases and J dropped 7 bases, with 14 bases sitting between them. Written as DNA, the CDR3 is TGCGCCAGCGGTCGACCCAGGGTTGAAGCTTTCTTT. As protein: CASGRPRVEAFF.

CDR3 coding DNA: TGTGCCAGCAGCCAAGAATCCGGGACAGGGGGCAATCAGCCCCAGCATTTT. This gives the protein CASSQESGTGGNQPQHF. The chain uses TRBV3-1 (or the pseudogene TRBV3-2) and TRBJ1-5; 10 nucleotides align to TRBD1. There are 17 residues in the CDR3. The V and J ends lost 0 bases and 2 bases, in that order; junction bases with no gene match: 4. Germline CDR1 and CDR2: LGHDT and YNNKEL (reference sequence).